This passage covers 6 T cell receptor beta chains from one sample sequenced in a study of neurological immune-mediated disorders. TCRdb recomputed calls from the 5' RACE reads with MiXCR, one row per CDR3 protein. The sample holds tens of thousands of distinct CDR3 sequences, 4% to 5.5% seen once. The sequenced sample consisted of PBMCs. Every receptor here comes from a woman between 45 and 60 years old with multiple sclerosis.

At least ten counts were recorded for this clonotype. This chain uses TRBV5-1 with TRBJ2-3, with D possibly TRBD2 on 7 matching bases. This CDR3 comprises 14 residues. The V gene's germline CDR1 is SGHRS and CDR2 YFSETQ. Trimming removed 0 bases at V and 5 bases at J, with 10 bases between. Written as DNA, the CDR3 is TGCGCCAGCAGCTTGGGCGGGGGACAAGATACGCAGTATTTT. Translated: CASSLGGGQDTQYF.

This clonotype was seen ten or more times. This chain uses TRBV6-2 or TRBV6-3 with TRBJ2-7, with TRBD2 matching over 8 bases. The CDR3 consists of 14 residues. The germline gives CDR1 MNHEY, CDR2 SVGEGT. The V segment lost 2 bases and the J segment 2 bases; nucleotides outside the gene matches: 2. CDR3 residues: CASSYQGLAYEQYF. CDR3 nucleotide sequence: TGTGCCAGCAGTTACCAGGGACTAGCCTACGAGCAGTACTTC.

This clonotype is medium-sized (0.01 to 0.1%) by share. The rearrangement links TRBV12-3 or TRBV12-4 to TRBJ2-3, with D unclear. The germline V and J ends were trimmed by 5 bases and 6 bases, with 9 bases remaining between them. CDR3 length: 12 residues. CDR3: CASSPEVDTQYF. CDR3 DNA: TGTGCCAGCAGTCCCGAGGTGGATACGCAGTATTTT.

The table lists this clonotype with many counts. The V and J genes are TRBV24-1 and TRBJ2-3; tentative D call: TRBD2 (5 bases). Germline V lookup: CDR1 KGHDR, CDR2 SFDVKD. The CDR3 is 15 residues long. The V end was cut by 4 bases, the J end by 2 bases, with 12 bases between. CDR3 sequence reads: CATSDLRGNTDTQYF. Written as DNA, the CDR3 is TGTGCCACCAGTGACCTCCGGGGAAACACAGATACGCAGTATTTT.

This clonotype was detected many times. The gene calls are TRBV6-1 and TRBJ2-1, with unresolved D. Germline V lookup: CDR1 MNHNS, CDR2 SASEGT. The germline V and J ends were trimmed by 3 bases and 0 bases, with 9 bases remaining between them. The CDR3 is 15 residues long. The CDR3 protein is CASSDEDGSYNEQFF. The CDR3 bases are TGTGCCAGCAGTGACGAGGACGGCTCCTACAATGAGCAGTTCTTC.

This clonotype was seen many times. The V gene is TRBV15, the J gene TRBJ2-5; D remains unclear. Trimming took off 5 bases at V and 0 bases at J, with 7 bases between the two ends. The V gene's germline CDR1 is LNHNV and CDR2 YYDKDF (reference sequence). The CDR3 runs to 13 residues. CDR3 sequence (DNA): TGTGCCACCAGCGGCCGGGACCAAGAGACCCAGTACTTC. The encoded protein is CATSGRDQETQYF.